The entry below describes one T cell receptor (beta chain). Its cognate antigen is unknown. This record belongs to a study of vaccination and CD4 T cells after COVID-19. Notes on the study in general: Among convalescent patients, a median about 83% of reactive clones emerged only after vaccination.

With the Oncomine TCR Beta short-read assay, DNA from cultured CD4+ T cells was sequenced. Using the QIAamp micro DNA kit, genomic DNA was extracted from the CD4+ T cells that had been cultured. One entry per CDR3 protein results from TCRdb running MiXCR on the PCR reads. The table lists 25,000 or so distinct CDR3 sequences, around 67% of them singletons. Treatment reported: approximately 11-day PBMC culture with coronavirus spike peptide pools or control peptides (ViraFEST assay). TCRs were sequenced by ViraFEST after antigen-specific T cells had been expanded with peptide pools. J gave up 0 bases and V 6 bases, and 9 bases lay outside the gene matches. The CDR3 has 17 amino acids. In germline, CDR1 is MNHNS, CDR2 SASEGT.

This specimen was CD4+ T cells from blood, cultured in vitro, taken after SARS-CoV-2 vaccination. V and J are TRBV6-1 and TRBJ1-5, with 9 bases aligning to TRBD1. The receptor was derived from a human donor who received a COVID-19 vaccine. CDR3 in DNA: TGTGCCAGCAGAGAGGGACAGGGAGTAATTAGCAATCAGCCCCAGCATTTT. Protein: CASREGQGVISNQPQHF.